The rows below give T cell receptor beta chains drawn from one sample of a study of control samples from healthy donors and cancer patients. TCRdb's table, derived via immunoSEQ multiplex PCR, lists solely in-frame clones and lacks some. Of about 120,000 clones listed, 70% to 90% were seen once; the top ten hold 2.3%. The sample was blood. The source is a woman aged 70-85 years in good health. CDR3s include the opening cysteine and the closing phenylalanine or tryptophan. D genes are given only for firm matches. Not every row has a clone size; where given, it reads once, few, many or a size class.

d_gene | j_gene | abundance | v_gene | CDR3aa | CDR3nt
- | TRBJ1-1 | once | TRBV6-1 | CASSEALFGANTEAFF | TGTGCCAGCAGTGAAGCGCTGTTCGGAGCGAACACTGAAGCTTTCTTT
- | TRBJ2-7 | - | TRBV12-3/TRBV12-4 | CASSFGGPYEQYF | TGTGCCAGCAGTTTCGGTGGTCCGTACGAGCAGTACTTC
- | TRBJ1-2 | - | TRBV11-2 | CASSVALNYGYTF | TGTGCCAGCAGCGTCGCGCTCAACTATGGCTACACCTTC
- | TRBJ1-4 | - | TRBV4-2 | CASSLGGGEHEKLFF | TGTGCCAGCAGCCTCGGGGGTGGCGAGCATGAAAAACTGTTTTTT
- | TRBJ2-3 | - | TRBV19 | CASSALGGSTDTQYF | TGTGCCAGTAGTGCCTTGGGGGGAAGCACAGATACGCAGTATTTT
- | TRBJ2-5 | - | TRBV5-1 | CASSLEWQQETQYF | TGCGCCAGCAGCTTGGAATGGCAGCAAGAGACCCAGTACTTC
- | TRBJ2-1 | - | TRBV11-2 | CASSLDQVWNEQFF | TGTGCCAGCAGCTTAGACCAGGTTTGGAATGAGCAGTTCTTC
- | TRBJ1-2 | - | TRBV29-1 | CSVDSLNPSTYGYTF | TGCAGCGTTGATTCTTTAAATCCCTCCACCTATGGCTACACCTTC
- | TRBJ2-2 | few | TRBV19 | CASSMPFGAANTGELFF | TGTGCCAGTAGCATGCCCTTCGGAGCAGCGAACACCGGGGAGCTGTTTTTT
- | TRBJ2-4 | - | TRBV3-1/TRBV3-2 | CASSQGPSGLAKNIQYF | TGTGCCAGCAGCCAGGGCCCCTCGGGGTTAGCCAAAAACATTCAGTACTTC
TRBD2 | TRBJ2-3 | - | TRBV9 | CASSLAGGHEDTQYF | TGTGCCAGCAGCCTAGCGGGGGGGCATGAAGATACGCAGTATTTT
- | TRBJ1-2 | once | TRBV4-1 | CASSQPRDTFNYGYTF | TGCGCCAGCAGCCAACCCCGGGACACCTTTAACTATGGCTACACCTTC
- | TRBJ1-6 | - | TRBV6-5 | CASRAGQTPLHF | TGTGCCAGCAGGGCAGGGCAGACACCCCTCCACTTT